Listed here is a single T cell receptor beta chain. The sample is drawn from a study of blood T cells in healthy people across ages. Each donor gave roughly 9.2 milliliters of peripheral blood. The extraction recovered at least 5.5 micrograms of total RNA per sample. A second PCR of 7 to 11 cycles used a sample-barcoded 5' primer and a J-beta primer mix. TCRdb used MiXCR to reprocess the 5' RACE reads, holding one entry per CDR3 protein. The repertoire holds some 900,000 distinct CDR3 sequences, with around 48% as singletons. V lost 3 bases to trimming and J lost 3 bases; unmatched junction nucleotides: 5. This CDR3 contains 15 residues. Germline V CDR1 and CDR2: MNHNS, SASEGT.

Sequencing used blood. The source is a man aged 30-40 years in good health. The gene calls are TRBV6-1 and TRBJ1-5; 7 positions agree with TRBD1. The chain's CDR3 is CASSDFGTVNQPQHF. CDR3 DNA sequence: TGTGCCAGCAGTGATTTCGGGACAGTCAATCAGCCCCAGCATTTT.